Below are 7 T cell receptor beta chains sequenced from a single sample in a study of control samples from healthy donors and cancer patients (dated by TCRdb to between 2020 and 2021). Libraries were built with the immunoSEQ multiplex PCR assay. TCRdb holds this immuneACCESS table with in-frame rearrangements only. Some clones are missing; in checked studies, unresolved V genes explain under half, and the rest has no known cause. A total of around 110,000 clones appear in this sample, 93% of them only once. About 2.5% of the sample rests with the top ten. Sequenced material: blood. These TCRs come from a man aged 30-40 years in good health.

J is TRBJ1-4 and V is TRBV11-2; 9 bases are shared with TRBD1. Germline values: CDR1 SGHAT, CDR2 FQNNGV. With V trimmed by 1 base and J by 7 bases, 7 bases remained unmatched. The CDR3 is 16 amino acids. The CDR3 DNA reads TGTGCCAGCAGCTTAGGCACAGGGGGCTTGGGTGAAAAACTGTTTTTT. It is translated as CASSLGTGGLGEKLFF.

The rearrangement links TRBV29-1 to TRBJ1-2; 11 bases align to TRBD1. The CDR3 spans 16 residues. Per germline, CDR1 SQVTM and CDR2 ANQGSEA. V lost 0 bases and J lost 3; bases outside the gene matches: 6. In nucleotides, the CDR3 is TGCAGCGTTGAAGATCTGTCGGGACAGGGGGACTATGGCTACACCTTC. Translated, it gives CSVEDLSGQGDYGYTF.

The count of this clone is one. In nucleotides, the CDR3 is TGCGCCAGCAGCCAGGAGGGGGTAGGTGGCTACACCTTC. Protein sequence: CASSQEGVGGYTF. The chain is built from TRBV5-1 and TRBJ1-2, with a tentative D call TRBD1 (6 bases). CDR3 length: 13 amino acids. The germline CDR1 and CDR2 sequences are SGHRS and YFSETQ. V lost 4 bases and J lost 7, with 14 bases in between.

J is TRBJ1-1 and V is TRBV27; perhaps TRBD1 as D (5 bases). V was pared by 5 bases and J by 5 bases, with 9 bases between. The germline CDR1 and CDR2 sequences are MNHEY and SMNVEV (reference sequence). The length of the CDR3 is 12 residues. DNA for the CDR3: TGTGCCAGCAGTGCCGGGACGACTGAAGCTTTCTTT. It codes for CASSAGTTEAFF.

Only one count was recorded for this clone. The same CDR3 is also encoded by other DNA sequences in this sample. V is TRBV24-1 and J is TRBJ2-3; D ambiguous. V lost 4 bases and J lost 9, with 19 bases in between. The CDR3 length is 15 residues. Germline V lookup: CDR1 KGHDR, CDR2 SFDVKD. CDR3 amino acids: CATSDTRNLMETQYF. In nucleotides, the CDR3 is TGTGCCACCAGTGACACACGGAACCTCATGGAAACGCAGTATTTT.

The rearrangement uses TRBV5-4 and TRBJ1-2; D unclear. The CDR3 runs to 14 residues. CDR1 is SGHNT, CDR2 YYREEE, per germline (reference sequence). V lost 0 bases and J lost 4, with 10 bases in between. The CDR3 coding sequence is TGTGCCAGCAGCTTGGACGGCAGGAGCTATGGCTACACCTTC. This gives the protein CASSLDGRSYGYTF.

This rearrangement joins TRBV7-2 to TRBJ2-3; possible D gene TRBD2, 6 bases. The V and J ends lost 5 bases and 6 bases respectively, with 15 bases between them. From germline, CDR1 is SGHTA and CDR2 FQGNSA. The CDR3 consists of 14 residues. The DNA for the CDR3 is TGTGCCAGCAGCCCTACAATCCGGGGGGATACGCAGTATTTT. Residues: CASSPTIRGDTQYF.